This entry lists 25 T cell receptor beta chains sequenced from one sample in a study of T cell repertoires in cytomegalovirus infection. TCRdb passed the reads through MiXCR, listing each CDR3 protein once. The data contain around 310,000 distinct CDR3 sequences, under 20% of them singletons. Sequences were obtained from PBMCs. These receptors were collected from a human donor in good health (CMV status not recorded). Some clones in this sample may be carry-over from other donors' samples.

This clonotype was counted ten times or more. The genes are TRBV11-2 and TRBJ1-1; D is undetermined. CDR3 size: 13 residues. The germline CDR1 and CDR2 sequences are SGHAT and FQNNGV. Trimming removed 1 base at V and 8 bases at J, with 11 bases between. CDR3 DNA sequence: TGTGCCAGCAGCTTAGGAACGGGAGCGGAAGCTTTCTTT. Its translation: CASSLGTGAEAFF.

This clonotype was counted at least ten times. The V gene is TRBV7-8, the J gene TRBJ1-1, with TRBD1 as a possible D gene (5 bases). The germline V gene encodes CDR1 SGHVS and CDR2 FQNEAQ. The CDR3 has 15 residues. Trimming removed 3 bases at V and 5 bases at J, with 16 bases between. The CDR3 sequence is CASSLGPQGGTEAFF. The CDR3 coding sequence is TGTGCCAGCAGCTTGGGGCCTCAAGGTGGGACTGAAGCTTTCTTT.

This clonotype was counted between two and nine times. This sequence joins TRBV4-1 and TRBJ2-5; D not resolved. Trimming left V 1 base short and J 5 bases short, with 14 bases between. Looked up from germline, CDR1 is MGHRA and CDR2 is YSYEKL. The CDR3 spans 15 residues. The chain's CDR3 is CASSQVKGMVETQYF. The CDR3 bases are TGCGCCAGCAGCCAAGTGAAGGGTATGGTGGAGACCCAGTACTTC.

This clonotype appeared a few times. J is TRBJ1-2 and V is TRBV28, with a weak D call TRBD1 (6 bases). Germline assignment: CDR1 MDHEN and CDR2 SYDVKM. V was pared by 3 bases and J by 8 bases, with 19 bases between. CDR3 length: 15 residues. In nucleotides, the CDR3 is TGTGCCAGCAGTTTGCTTCCTCAGCCACAGGGAGGCTACACCTTC. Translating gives CASSLLPQPQGGYTF.

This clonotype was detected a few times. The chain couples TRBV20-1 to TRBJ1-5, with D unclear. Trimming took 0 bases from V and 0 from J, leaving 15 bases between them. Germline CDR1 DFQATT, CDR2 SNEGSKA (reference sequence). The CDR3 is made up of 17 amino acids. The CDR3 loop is CSARDRSGAYSNQPQHF. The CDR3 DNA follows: TGCAGTGCTAGAGATCGGTCTGGAGCATATAGCAATCAGCCCCAGCATTTT.

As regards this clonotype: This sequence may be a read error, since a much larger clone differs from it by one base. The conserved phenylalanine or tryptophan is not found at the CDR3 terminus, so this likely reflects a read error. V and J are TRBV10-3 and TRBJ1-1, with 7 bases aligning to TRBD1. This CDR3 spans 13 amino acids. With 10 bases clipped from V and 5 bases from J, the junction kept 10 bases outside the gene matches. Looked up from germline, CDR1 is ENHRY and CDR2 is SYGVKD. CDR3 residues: CATKGPGGTEAFL. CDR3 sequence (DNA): TGTGCCACCAAAGGGCCAGGGGGGACTGAAGCTTTCCTT.

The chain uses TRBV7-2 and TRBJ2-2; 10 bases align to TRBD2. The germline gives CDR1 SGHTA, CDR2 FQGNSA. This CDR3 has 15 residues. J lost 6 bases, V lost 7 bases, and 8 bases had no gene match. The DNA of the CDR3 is TGTGCCAGCAACCAGGTCCTAGCGGGGGCCGGGGAGCTGTTTTTT. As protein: CASNQVLAGAGELFF.

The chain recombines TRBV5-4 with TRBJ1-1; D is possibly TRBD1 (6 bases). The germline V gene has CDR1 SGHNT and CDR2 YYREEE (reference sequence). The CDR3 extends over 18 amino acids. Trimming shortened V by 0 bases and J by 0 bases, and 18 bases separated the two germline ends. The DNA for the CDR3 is TGTGCCAGCAGCTTGGTTTTCGGGGGGCCGGAGATGAACACTGAAGCTTTCTTT. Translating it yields CASSLVFGGPEMNTEAFF.

The CDR3 here is CASSMGTLGDEQYF. The DNA for the CDR3 is TGTGCCAGCAGTATGGGAACGCTAGGCGACGAGCAGTACTTC. The rearrangement joins TRBV2 to TRBJ2-7; D unresolved. Deletions cut 5 bases from V and 5 bases from J, with 16 bases between. CDR3 length: 14 amino acids. Germline V lookup: CDR1 SNHLY, CDR2 FYNNEI.

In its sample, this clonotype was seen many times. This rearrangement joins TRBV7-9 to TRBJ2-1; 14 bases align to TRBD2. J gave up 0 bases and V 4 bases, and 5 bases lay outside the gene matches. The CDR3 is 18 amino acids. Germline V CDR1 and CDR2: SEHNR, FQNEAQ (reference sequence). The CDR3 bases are TGTGCCAGCAGCTCACCGACTAGCGGGGGGGCCTCCTACAATGAGCAGTTCTTC. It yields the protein CASSSPTSGGASYNEQFF.

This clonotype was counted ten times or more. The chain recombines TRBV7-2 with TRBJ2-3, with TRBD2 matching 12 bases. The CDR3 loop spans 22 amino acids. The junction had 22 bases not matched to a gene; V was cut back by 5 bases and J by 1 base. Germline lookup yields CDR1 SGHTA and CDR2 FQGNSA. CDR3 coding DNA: TGTGCCAGCAGCCAGGAGCCCTCTAGCGGGGGGGGGATGGGTCGGGGCACAGATACGCAGTATTTT. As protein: CASSQEPSSGGGMGRGTDTQYF.

The CDR3 reads CASSSRVYEQYF. Written as DNA, the CDR3 is TGTGCCAGCAGCTCCAGGGTCTACGAGCAGTACTTC. This sequence joins TRBV12-3 or TRBV12-4 and TRBJ2-7; D is possibly TRBD1 (5 bases). V was trimmed by 6 bases and J by 3 bases, leaving 9 bases between them. The CDR3 has 12 amino acids.

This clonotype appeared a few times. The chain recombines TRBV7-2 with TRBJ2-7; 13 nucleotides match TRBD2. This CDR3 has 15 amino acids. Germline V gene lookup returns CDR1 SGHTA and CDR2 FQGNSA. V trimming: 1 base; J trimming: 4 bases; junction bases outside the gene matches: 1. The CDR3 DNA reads TGTGCCAGCAGCTTAGGGACTAGCGGGGGATACGAGCAGTACTTC. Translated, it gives CASSLGTSGGYEQYF. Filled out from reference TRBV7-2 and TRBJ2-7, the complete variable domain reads GAGVSQSPSNKVTEKGKDVELRCDPISGHTALYWYRQSLGQGLEFLIYFQGNSAPDKSGLPSDRFSAERTGGSVSTLTIQRTQQEDSAVYLCASSLGTSGGYEQYFGPGTRLTVT.

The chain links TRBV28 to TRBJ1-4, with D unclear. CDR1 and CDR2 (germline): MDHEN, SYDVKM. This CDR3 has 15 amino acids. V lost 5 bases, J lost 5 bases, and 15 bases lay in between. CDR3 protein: CASSTPGFSNEKLFF. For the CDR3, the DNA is TGTGCCAGCAGTACCCCTGGATTTTCGAATGAAAAACTGTTTTTT.

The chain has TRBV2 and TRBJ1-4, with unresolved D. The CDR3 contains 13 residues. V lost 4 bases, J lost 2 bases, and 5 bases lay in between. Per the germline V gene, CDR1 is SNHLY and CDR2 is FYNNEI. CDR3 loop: CASSALTNEKLFF. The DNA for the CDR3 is TGTGCCAGCAGTGCTTTGACTAATGAAAAACTGTTTTTT.

CDR3 DNA sequence: TGTGCCAGTAGTATTGGAGGGACAGGCACTGAAGCTTTCTTT. Its protein product is CASSIGGTGTEAFF. The chain couples TRBV19 to TRBJ1-1; 8 bases are a match to TRBD1. With V trimmed by 3 bases and J by 4 bases, 4 bases remained unmatched. Looked up from germline, CDR1 is LNHDA and CDR2 is SQIVND (reference sequence). The CDR3 has 14 amino acids.

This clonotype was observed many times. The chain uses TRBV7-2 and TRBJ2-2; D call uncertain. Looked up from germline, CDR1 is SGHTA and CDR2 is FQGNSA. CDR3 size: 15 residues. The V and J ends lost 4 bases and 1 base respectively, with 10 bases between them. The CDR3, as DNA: TGTGCCAGCAGCTCCAAGAGGCAGAACACCGGGGAGCTGTTTTTT. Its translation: CASSSKRQNTGELFF.

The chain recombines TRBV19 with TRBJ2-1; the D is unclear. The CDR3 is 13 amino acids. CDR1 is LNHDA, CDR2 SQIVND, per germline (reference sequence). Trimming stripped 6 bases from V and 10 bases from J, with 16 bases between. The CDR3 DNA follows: TGTGCCAGTAGGGCTCCCTCCCTGGAGGAGCAGTTCTTC. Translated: CASRAPSLEEQFF.

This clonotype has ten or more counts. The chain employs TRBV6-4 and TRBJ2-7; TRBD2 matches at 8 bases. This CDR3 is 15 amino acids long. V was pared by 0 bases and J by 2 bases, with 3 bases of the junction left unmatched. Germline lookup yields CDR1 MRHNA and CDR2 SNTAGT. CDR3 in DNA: TGTGCCAGCAGTGACTCGGCGGGGGGAACCTACGAGCAGTACTTC. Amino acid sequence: CASSDSAGGTYEQYF.

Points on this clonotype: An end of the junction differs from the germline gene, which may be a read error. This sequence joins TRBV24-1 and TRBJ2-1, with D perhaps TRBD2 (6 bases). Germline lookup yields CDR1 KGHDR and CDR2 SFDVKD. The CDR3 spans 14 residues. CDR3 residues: CATSKDGTGGEHFF. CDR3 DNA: TGTGCCACCAGTAAGGACGGCACCGGGGGTGAGCATTTCTTC.

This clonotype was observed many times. The CDR3 is CASSLSYRQGVYEQYF. The CDR3 DNA reads as TGTGCCAGCAGCTTATCGTATCGGCAGGGCGTCTACGAGCAGTACTTC. The chain has TRBV7-8 and TRBJ2-7; tentative D call: TRBD1 (5 bases). CDR1 and CDR2 from the germline V gene are SGHVS and FQNEAQ. V was pared by 2 bases and J by 3 bases, with 17 bases between. The CDR3 loop spans 16 amino acids.

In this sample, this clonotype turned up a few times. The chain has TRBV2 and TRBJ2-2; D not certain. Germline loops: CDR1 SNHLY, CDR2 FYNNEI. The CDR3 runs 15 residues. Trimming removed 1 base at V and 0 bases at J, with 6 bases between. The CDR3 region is CASSEESANTGELFF. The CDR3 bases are TGTGCCAGCAGTGAAGAAAGCGCGAACACCGGGGAGCTGTTTTTT.

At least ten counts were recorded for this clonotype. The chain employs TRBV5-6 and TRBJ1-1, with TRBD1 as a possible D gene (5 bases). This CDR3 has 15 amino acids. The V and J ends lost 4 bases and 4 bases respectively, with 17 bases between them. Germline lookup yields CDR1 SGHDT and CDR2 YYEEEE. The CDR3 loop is CASSPPAGLGTEAFF. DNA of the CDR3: TGTGCCAGCAGCCCGCCGGCAGGGTTGGGCACTGAAGCTTTCTTT. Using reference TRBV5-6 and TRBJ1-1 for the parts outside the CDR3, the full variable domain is DAGVTQSPTHLIKTRGQQVTLRCSPKSGHDTVSWYQQALGQGPQFIFQYYEEEERQRGNFPDRFSGHQFPNYSSELNVNALLLGDSALYLCASSPPAGLGTEAFFGQGTRLTVV.

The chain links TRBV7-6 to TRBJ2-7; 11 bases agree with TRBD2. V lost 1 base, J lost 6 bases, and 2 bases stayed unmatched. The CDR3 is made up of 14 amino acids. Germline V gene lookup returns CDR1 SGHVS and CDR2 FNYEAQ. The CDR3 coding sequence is TGTGCCAGCAGCTTAGTCCTAGCGGGGGGCGAGCAGTACTTC. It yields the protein CASSLVLAGGEQYF.

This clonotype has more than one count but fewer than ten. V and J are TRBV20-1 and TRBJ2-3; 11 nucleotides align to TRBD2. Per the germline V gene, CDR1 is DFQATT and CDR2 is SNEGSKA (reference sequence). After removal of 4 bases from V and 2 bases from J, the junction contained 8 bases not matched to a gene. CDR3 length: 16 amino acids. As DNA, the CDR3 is TGCAGTGCTACAACACCGGGACTAGCGGCCACAGATACGCAGTATTTT. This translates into CSATTPGLAATDTQYF.